This entry lists 18 T cell receptor beta chains sequenced from one sample in a study of blood T cell repertoires in COVID-19. TCRdb keeps only in-frame clones here, not all; method: immunoSEQ multiplex PCR. The sample lists about 270,000 clones; 75% to 90% were seen once. Sequenced material: PBMCs or T cells enriched from blood (not recorded which). These receptors were taken from a woman between 18 and 29 years old who had recovered from COVID-19.

The chain links TRBV4-1 to TRBJ2-5, with 9 bases fitting TRBD2. Germline V lookup: CDR1 MGHRA, CDR2 YSYEKL. This CDR3 is 16 amino acids long. J lost 5 bases, V lost 0 bases, and 7 bases had no gene match. As DNA, the CDR3 is TGCGCCAGCAGCCAAGACCAGGCGGGGGGGTATGAGACCCAGTACTTC. Translation: CASSQDQAGGYETQYF.

J is TRBJ2-3 and V is TRBV19; a possible D gene is TRBD2 (6 bases). Trimming shortened V by 11 bases and J by 1 base, and 13 bases separated the two germline ends. This CDR3 contains 13 residues. In germline, CDR1 is LNHDA, CDR2 SQIVND (reference sequence). The CDR3 nucleotides are TGTGCCGCCGGGACTCCCGGCACAGATACGCAGTATTTT. Its protein product is CAAGTPGTDTQYF.

This sequence joins TRBV5-8 and TRBJ2-1, with 13 bases aligning to TRBD2. Unmatched junction bases numbered 4, after V lost 0 bases and J lost 4 bases. The CDR3 has 17 amino acids. Germline V CDR1 and CDR2: SGHTS, YDEGEE. The CDR3 nucleotides are TGTGCCAGCAGCTTGGGGACTAGCGGGGGCCGTTACAATGAGCAGTTCTTC. Translation gives CASSLGTSGGRYNEQFF.

The gene calls are TRBV10-3 and TRBJ1-4, with 8 bases matching TRBD1. CDR1 and CDR2 from the germline V gene are ENHRY and SYGVKD. The CDR3 has 14 residues. Trimming at V came to 5 bases and at J to 6 bases, leaving 5 bases not matched to a gene. The CDR3, as DNA: TGTGCCATCAGTCTGGACAGGGAAGATGAAAAACTGTTTTTT. This encodes CAISLDREDEKLFF.

In nucleotides, the CDR3 is TGCAGTGCTAGTAATGGTCAACTTATTAACTATGGCTACACCTTC. Translated, it gives CSASNGQLINYGYTF. The chain has TRBV20-1 and TRBJ1-2; D remains unclear. The CDR3 extends over 15 amino acids. V was trimmed by 3 bases and J by 1 base, leaving 15 bases between them. Germline CDR1 and CDR2: DFQATT and SNEGSKA (reference sequence).

The V and J genes are TRBV5-6 and TRBJ1-5; unclear D gene. The CDR3 length is 14 residues. V was cut by 2 bases and J by 2 bases, with 8 bases left in between. Germline assignment: CDR1 SGHDT and CDR2 YYEEEE. CDR3 residues: CASSFAGGNQPQHF. The DNA for the CDR3 is TGTGCCAGCAGCTTTGCCGGGGGCAATCAGCCCCAGCATTTT. The entire variable domain, with the rest obtained from reference TRBV5-6 and TRBJ1-5, is as follows: DAGVTQSPTHLIKTRGQQVTLRCSPKSGHDTVSWYQQALGQGPQFIFQYYEEEERQRGNFPDRFSGHQFPNYSSELNVNALLLGDSALYLCASSFAGGNQPQHFGDGTRLSIL.

The chain recombines TRBV5-4 with TRBJ1-5; no clear D. The V end was cut by 0 bases, the J end by 7 bases, with 5 bases between. The germline gives CDR1 SGHNT, CDR2 YYREEE (reference sequence). The length of the CDR3 is 12 residues. CDR3: CASSLDRQPQHF. CDR3 in DNA: TGTGCCAGCAGCTTGGACCGGCAGCCCCAGCATTTT.

The gene calls are TRBV28 and TRBJ1-2, with D perhaps TRBD1 (5 bases). This CDR3 region has 12 residues. Per germline, CDR1 MDHEN and CDR2 SYDVKM. V lost 5 bases, J lost 7 bases, and 11 bases lay in between. The CDR3 nucleotides are TGTGCCAGCAGTAAAACGACAGTTGGCTACACCTTC. It translates to CASSKTTVGYTF.

The CDR3 coding sequence is TGTGCCAGCTACCTCGCGGGGGGCACTGAAGCTTTCTTT. Its translation: CASYLAGGTEAFF. This chain uses TRBV27 with TRBJ1-1; D possibly corresponds to TRBD1 (5 bases). The V end was cut by 8 bases, the J end by 4 bases, with 14 bases between. Looked up from germline, CDR1 is MNHEY and CDR2 is SMNVEV (reference sequence). The CDR3 runs 13 residues.

The chain is built from TRBV28 and TRBJ2-7, with TRBD1 identical over 9 bases. The CDR3 spans 13 residues. Germline-derived CDR1 and CDR2 are MDHEN and SYDVKM. V trimming: 4 bases; J trimming: 5 bases; junction bases outside the gene matches: 3. CDR3 DNA: TGTGCCAGCAGTTCGGGACAGGGCAACGAGCAGTACTTC. It codes for CASSSGQGNEQYF.

The J gene is TRBJ2-1, the V gene TRBV3-1 (or the pseudogene TRBV3-2); 8 positions agree with TRBD1. The CDR3 extends over 16 amino acids. Per germline, CDR1 LGHDT and CDR2 YNNKEL (reference sequence). V lost 5 bases, J lost 7 bases, and 13 bases stayed unmatched. The CDR3 DNA reads TGTGCCAGCAGCTCTCGGGCAGGGGGCGCCTCTAATGAGCAGTTCTTC. This sequence encodes CASSSRAGGASNEQFF.

The chain uses TRBV5-1 and TRBJ2-4, with 10 bases identical to TRBD2. The trim removed 5 bases at V and 8 bases at J, leaving 7 bases unmatched. The CDR3 totals 14 residues. CDR1 and CDR2 (germline): SGHRS, YFSETQ. CDR3 region: CASSLGTSEDIQYF. In DNA form, the CDR3 reads TGCGCCAGCAGTTTAGGGACTAGCGAGGACATTCAGTACTTC.

The rearrangement uses TRBV5-1 and TRBJ1-1; TRBD1 might be the D (6 bases). The CDR3 covers 15 residues. The germline CDR1 and CDR2 sequences are SGHRS and YFSETQ. Trimming took 2 bases from V and 6 from J, leaving 17 bases between them. Here the CDR3 reads CASSLPAGRGAEAFF. The CDR3 bases are TGCGCCAGCAGCTTACCGGCAGGGAGGGGGGCTGAAGCTTTCTTT.

The V call is TRBV4-2, the J call TRBJ2-7; 8 nucleotides agree with TRBD2. J lost 1 base, V lost 0 bases, and 5 bases had no gene match. The germline V gene encodes CDR1 LGHNA and CDR2 YNFKEQ. The length of the CDR3 is 16 residues. The CDR3: CASSQDSGGGSYEQYF. CDR3 DNA sequence: TGTGCCAGCAGCCAAGACTCCGGGGGGGGGTCCTACGAGCAGTACTTC.

V and J are TRBV4-1 and TRBJ1-1; the D is unclear. V was clipped by 0 bases and J by 1 base, with 9 bases between them. Looked up from germline, CDR1 is MGHRA and CDR2 is YSYEKL. This CDR3 contains 15 residues. The CDR3 region is CASSQEGSWNTEAFF. The CDR3 nucleotides read TGCGCCAGCAGCCAAGAGGGCAGTTGGAACACTGAAGCTTTCTTT.

The chain links TRBV27 to TRBJ1-2; TRBD1 might be the D (5 bases). The CDR3 contains 15 residues. Trimming removed 5 bases at V and 6 bases at J, with 19 bases between. Germline assignment: CDR1 MNHEY and CDR2 SMNVEV (reference sequence). This chain's CDR3 is CASSPPPGHRDGYTF. DNA of the CDR3: TGTGCCAGCAGTCCCCCACCAGGACACCGGGATGGCTACACCTTC.

The chain joins TRBV9 to TRBJ2-3; the match to TRBD2 covers 13 bases. The CDR3 sequence is 15 residues long. Germline V lookup: CDR1 SGDLS, CDR2 YYNGEE. Trimming at V came to 4 bases and at J to 6 bases, leaving 5 bases not matched to a gene. The CDR3 DNA follows: TGTGCCAGCAGCATACTAGCGGGGGGGCCCGATACGCAGTATTTT. It yields the protein CASSILAGGPDTQYF.

This chain connects TRBV16 to TRBJ2-3; perhaps TRBD2 as D (6 bases). The V end was cut by 6 bases, the J end by 7 bases, with 20 bases between. The germline V gene encodes CDR1 KGHSY and CDR2 FQNENV. The CDR3 is 15 residues long. The CDR3 loop reads CASSLARGGENTQYF. The CDR3 nucleotides read TGTGCCAGCAGTCTCGCTAGGGGAGGAGAAAATACGCAGTATTTT.